This entry is about one T cell receptor (beta chain). Its antigen is not yet known. Base qualities are not at hand, and no much larger clone is one base apart. The data stem from a study of blood T cell repertoires in COVID-19 (dated by TCRdb to 2019 to 2021). About the full investigation: The collaborator samples originated in the United States, Italy and Spain and spanned the acute and convalescent phases of COVID-19. The material from the prospective study consisted of cDNA or gDNA derived from T cells, B-cell-depleted T cells, or PBMCs. Deeply sampled blood TCRbeta repertoires from subjects exposed to, actively infected with, or recovered from COVID-19 were included in the dataset. The repertoires were released in a freely available public database meant as a resource for research on the immune response to SARS-CoV-2. Samples came from the ongoing ImmuneRACE study (first 160 participants) plus 1,254 subjects from 6 global collaborators. Sample metadata almost always included a de-identified subject ID, COVID-19 status, age in years and sex. Where available, HLA class I and class II types were obtained from metadata supplied by the sample provider rather than from assay-based typing.

Overall study outcomes, separate from this receptor: Clinical and demographic metadata were provided uncurated, with the amount varying by source and participant.

Enrolling through a virtual design, the prospective study's participants ranged in age from roughly 18 to 90 years and lived across more than 20 United States geographic areas. In the prospective study, cohorts were assigned on the basis of participant-reported clinical history obtained from a screening survey and a study questionnaire. Recovered participants in ImmuneRACE Cohort 3 were defined by two consecutive negative NP/OP PCR tests, clearance by a healthcare professional, or resolution of symptoms. Mobile phlebotomists in the prospective study collected whole blood, serum and a nasopharyngeal or oropharyngeal swab from every participant. Prospective study participants could optionally give additional blood draws and questionnaires over an approximately 2-month period. Before DNA extraction, blood samples from the prospective study were shipped at room temperature or frozen. The CDR3 has 15 amino acids, counting the end cysteine and phenylalanine. The read is trimmed to its CDR3 DNA, 45 bases read in frame from base 1. The germline V gene yields KGHSH for CDR1 and LQKENI for CDR2. V sheds 0 bases and J sheds 8 bases, leaving 13 bases between their ends.

TCRbeta CDR3 regions were amplified from genomic DNA using the immunoSEQ Assay, a bias-controlled multiplex PCR. The authors' pipeline ran thus. Nucleated cell counts per sample were estimated from amplification of reference gene primers within the assay. To quantify the absolute abundance of each unique TCRbeta CDR3 rearrangement, sequence reads were collapsed and filtered. For each sample, productive Simpson clonality was calculated as the square root of Simpson's diversity index over productive rearrangements. The source is immuneACCESS, and TCRdb retained only in-frame sequences with V and J called. Part of the clones is not carried over; for the studies checked, unresolved V genes explain less than half of this, and the remainder is unexplained. V, J and clone size are taken as reported in that table, and D and trimming were inferred from the DNA itself. The table for this sample lists approximately 300,000 clones; 85% to 90% of them were counted only once. Roughly a tenth of the sample comes from the top ten.

This clonotype was obtained from a woman younger than 30 who had recovered from COVID-19. The chain is made from TRBV18 and TRBJ1-4, with the D gene not confidently named. Material: PBMCs or T cells enriched from blood (not recorded which). The CDR3 has the sequence CASSPPPRGDEKLFF. In nucleotides, the sequence is TGTGCCAGCTCACCACCGCCCCGGGGAGACGAAAAACTGTTTTTT.